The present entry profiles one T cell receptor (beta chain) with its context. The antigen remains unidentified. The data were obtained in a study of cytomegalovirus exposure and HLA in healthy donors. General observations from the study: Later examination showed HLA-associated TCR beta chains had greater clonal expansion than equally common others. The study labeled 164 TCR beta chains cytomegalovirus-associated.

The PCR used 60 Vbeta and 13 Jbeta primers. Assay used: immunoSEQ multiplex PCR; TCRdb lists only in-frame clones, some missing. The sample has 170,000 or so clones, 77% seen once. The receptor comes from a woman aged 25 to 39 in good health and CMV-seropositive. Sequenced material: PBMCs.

CDR3 DNA sequence: TGTGCCAGCAGTGACTCGAGTCCCTTGGTTACAGGGAGTTTTGACAATCAGCCCCAGCATTTT. Its protein product is CASSDSSPLVTGSFDNQPQHF. The chain is built from TRBV6-4 and TRBJ1-5, with D perhaps TRBD1 (6 bases). The CDR3 sequence is 21 residues long. The V and J ends lost 0 bases and 3 bases respectively, with 27 bases between them. Per the germline V gene, CDR1 is MRHNA and CDR2 is SNTAGT.